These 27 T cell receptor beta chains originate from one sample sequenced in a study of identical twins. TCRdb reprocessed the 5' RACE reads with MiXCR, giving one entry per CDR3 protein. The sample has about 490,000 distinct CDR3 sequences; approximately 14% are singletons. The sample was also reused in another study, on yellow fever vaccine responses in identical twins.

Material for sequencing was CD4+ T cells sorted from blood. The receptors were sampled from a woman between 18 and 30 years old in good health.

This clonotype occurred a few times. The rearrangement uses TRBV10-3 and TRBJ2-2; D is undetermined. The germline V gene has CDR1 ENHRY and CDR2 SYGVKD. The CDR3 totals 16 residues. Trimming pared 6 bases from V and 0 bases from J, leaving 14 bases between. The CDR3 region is CAIRPSLVANTGELFF. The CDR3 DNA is TGTGCCATCAGGCCCTCCTTGGTTGCGAACACCGGGGAGCTGTTTTTT.

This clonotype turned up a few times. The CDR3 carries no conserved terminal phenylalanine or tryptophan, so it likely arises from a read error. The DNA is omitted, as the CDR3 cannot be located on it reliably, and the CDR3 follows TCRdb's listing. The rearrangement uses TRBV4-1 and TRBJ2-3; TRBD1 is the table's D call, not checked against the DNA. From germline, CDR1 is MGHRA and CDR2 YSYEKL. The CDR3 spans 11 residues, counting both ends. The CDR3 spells CASSQEGTQML.

The CDR3 DNA reads as TGTGCCAGCAGCTTGTGGCAGGGGGCGATGGCGGGTACTGAAGCTTTCTTT. This gives the protein CASSLWQGAMAGTEAFF. The V gene is TRBV5-5, the J gene TRBJ1-1; 8 bases match TRBD1. The CDR3 has 17 residues. V shed 1 base and J 5 bases; nucleotides not matched to a gene: 13. CDR1 is SGHKS and CDR2 is YYEKEE in the germline V gene (reference sequence).

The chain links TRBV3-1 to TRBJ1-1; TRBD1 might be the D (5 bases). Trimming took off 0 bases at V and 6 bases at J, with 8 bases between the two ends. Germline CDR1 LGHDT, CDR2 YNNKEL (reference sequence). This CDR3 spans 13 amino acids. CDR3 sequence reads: CASSQDWGSEAFF. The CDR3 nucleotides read TGTGCCAGCAGCCAAGATTGGGGGTCTGAAGCTTTCTTT.

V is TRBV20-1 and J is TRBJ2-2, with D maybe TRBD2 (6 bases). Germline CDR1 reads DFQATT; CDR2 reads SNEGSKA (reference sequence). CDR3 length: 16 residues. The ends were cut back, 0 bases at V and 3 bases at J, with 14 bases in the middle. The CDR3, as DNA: TGCAGTGCTAGAGATTGGGAGGCATCGTACACCGGGGAGCTGTTTTTT. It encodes CSARDWEASYTGELFF.

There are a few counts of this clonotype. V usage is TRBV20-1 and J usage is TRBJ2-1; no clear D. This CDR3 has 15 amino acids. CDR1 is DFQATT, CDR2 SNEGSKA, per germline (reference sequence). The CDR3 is CSSRRGTGGSGEQFF. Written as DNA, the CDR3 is TGCAGCTCGAGGCGTGGCACGGGTGGGTCCGGTGAGCAGTTCTTC.

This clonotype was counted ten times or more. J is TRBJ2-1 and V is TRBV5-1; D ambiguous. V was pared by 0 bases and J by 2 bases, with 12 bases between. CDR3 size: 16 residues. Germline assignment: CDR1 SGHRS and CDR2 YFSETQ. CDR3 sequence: CASSLAGSGTYNEQFF. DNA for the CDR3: TGCGCCAGCAGCTTGGCCGGATCGGGCACCTACAATGAGCAGTTCTTC.

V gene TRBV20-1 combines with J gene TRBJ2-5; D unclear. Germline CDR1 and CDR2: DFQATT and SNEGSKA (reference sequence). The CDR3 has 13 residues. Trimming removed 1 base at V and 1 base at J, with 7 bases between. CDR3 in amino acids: CSARGWGQETQYF. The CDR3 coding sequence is TGCAGTGCTAGAGGATGGGGCCAAGAGACCCAGTACTTC.

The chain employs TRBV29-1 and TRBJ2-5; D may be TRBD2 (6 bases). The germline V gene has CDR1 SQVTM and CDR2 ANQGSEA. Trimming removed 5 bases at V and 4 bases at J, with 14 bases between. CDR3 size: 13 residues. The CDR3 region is CSVSLTRGETQYF. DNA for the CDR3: TGCAGCGTTAGCTTGACTAGAGGAGAGACCCAGTACTTC. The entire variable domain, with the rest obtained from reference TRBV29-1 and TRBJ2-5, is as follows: SAVISQKPSRDICQRGTSLTIQCQVDSQVTMMFWYRQQPGQSLTLIATANQGSEATYESGFVIDKFPISRPNLTFSTLTVSNMSPEDSSIYLCSVSLTRGETQYFGPGTRLLVL.

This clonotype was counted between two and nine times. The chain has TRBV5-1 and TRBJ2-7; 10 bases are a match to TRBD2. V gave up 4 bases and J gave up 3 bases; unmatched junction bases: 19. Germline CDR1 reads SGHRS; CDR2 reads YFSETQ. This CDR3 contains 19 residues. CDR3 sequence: CASSKDRGPGLATNYEQYF. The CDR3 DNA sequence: TGCGCCAGCAGCAAAGACAGGGGACCGGGACTAGCGACAAACTACGAGCAGTACTTC.

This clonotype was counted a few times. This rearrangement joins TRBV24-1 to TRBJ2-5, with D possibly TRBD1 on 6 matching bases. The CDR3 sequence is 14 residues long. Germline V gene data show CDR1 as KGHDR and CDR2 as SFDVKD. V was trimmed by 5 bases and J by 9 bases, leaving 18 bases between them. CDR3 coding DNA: TGTGCCACCAGTGCCGGACAGTCGGGAATGGCCCAGTACTTC. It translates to CATSAGQSGMAQYF.

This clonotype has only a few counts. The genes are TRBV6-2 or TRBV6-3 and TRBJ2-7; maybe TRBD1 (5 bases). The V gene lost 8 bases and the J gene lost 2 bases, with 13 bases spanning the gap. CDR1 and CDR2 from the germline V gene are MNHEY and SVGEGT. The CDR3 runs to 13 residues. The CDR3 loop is CASQRQLTYEQYV. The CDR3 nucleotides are TGTGCCAGCCAGAGACAGCTGACCTACGAGCAGTACGTC.

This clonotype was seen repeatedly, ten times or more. CDR3 sequence (DNA): TGTGCCAGCAGTTACGTCCGTAGCGGGAGCTTATCCTACAATGAGCAGTTCTTC. Amino acids: CASSYVRSGSLSYNEQFF. J is TRBJ2-1 and V is TRBV6-2 or TRBV6-3; 9 nucleotides agree with TRBD2. Per the germline V gene, CDR1 is MNHEY and CDR2 is SVGEGT. CDR3 length: 18 amino acids. V gave up 2 bases and J gave up 1 base; unmatched junction bases: 9.

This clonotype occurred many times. CDR3 in amino acids: CASSYGTYEQYF. CDR3 nucleotide sequence: TGTGCCAGCAGCTACGGAACCTACGAGCAGTACTTC. The rearrangement joins TRBV12-3 or TRBV12-4 to TRBJ2-7; no definite D call. This CDR3 is 12 amino acids long. V was shortened by 6 bases and J by 2 bases, with 8 bases between the two germline ends.

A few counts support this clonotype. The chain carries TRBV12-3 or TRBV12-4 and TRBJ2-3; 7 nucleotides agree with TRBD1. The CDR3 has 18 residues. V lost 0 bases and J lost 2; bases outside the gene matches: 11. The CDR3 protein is CASSLASQGLLLTDTQYF. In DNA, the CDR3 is TGTGCCAGCAGTTTAGCCTCACAGGGGCTTTTACTCACAGATACGCAGTATTTT.

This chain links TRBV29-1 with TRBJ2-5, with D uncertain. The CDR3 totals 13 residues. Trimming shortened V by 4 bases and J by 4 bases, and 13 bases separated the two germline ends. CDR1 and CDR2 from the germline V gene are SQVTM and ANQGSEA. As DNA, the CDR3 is TGCAGCGTTGGGGTAGGAATAGGAGAGACCCAGTACTTC. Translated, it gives CSVGVGIGETQYF.

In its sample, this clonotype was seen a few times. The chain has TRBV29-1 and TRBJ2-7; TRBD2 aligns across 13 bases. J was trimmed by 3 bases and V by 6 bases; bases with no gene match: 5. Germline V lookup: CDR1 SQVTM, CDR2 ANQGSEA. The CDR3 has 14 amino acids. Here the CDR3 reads CSVARTSGSYEQYF. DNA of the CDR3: TGCAGCGTCGCCCGGACTAGCGGGAGCTACGAGCAGTACTTC.

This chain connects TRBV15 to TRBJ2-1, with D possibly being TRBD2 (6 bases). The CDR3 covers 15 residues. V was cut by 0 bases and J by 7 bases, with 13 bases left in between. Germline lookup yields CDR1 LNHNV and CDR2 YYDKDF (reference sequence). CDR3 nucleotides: TGTGCCACCAGCAGAGATCCGAAGGAGGGGAATGAGCAGTTCTTC. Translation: CATSRDPKEGNEQFF.

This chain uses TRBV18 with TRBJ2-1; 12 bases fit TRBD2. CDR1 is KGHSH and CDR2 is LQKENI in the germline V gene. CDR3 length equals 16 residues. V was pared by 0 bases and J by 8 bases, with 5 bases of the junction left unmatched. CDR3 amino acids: CASSPPALAGGYEQFF. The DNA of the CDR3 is TGTGCCAGCTCACCACCGGCACTAGCGGGAGGCTATGAGCAGTTCTTC.

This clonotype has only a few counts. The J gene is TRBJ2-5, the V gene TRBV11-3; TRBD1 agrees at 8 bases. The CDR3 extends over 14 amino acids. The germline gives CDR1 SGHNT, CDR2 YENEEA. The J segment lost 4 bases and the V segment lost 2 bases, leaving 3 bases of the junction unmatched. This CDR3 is CASSLMQGAETQYF. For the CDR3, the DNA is TGTGCCAGCAGCTTAATGCAGGGGGCAGAGACCCAGTACTTC.

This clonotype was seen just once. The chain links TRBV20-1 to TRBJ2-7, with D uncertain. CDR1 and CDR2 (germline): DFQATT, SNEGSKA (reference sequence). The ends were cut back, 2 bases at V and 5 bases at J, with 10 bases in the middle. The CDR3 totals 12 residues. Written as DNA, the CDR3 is TGCAGTGCTAGATTTCTGAAGGACGAGCAGTACTTC. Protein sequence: CSARFLKDEQYF.

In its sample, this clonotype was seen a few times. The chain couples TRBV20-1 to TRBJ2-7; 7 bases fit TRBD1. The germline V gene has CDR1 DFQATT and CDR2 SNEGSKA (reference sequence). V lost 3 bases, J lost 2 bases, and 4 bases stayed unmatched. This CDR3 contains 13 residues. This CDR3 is CSASRTGPYEQYV. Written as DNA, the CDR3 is TGCAGTGCTAGCAGGACAGGACCCTACGAGCAGTACGTC.

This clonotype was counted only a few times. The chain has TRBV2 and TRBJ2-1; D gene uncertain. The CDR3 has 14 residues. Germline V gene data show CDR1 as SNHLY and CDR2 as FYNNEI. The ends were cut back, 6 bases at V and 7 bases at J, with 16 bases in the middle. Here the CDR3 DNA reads TGTGCCAGCAGATACGAAGGAGACTGGAATGAGCAGTTCTTC. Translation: CASRYEGDWNEQFF. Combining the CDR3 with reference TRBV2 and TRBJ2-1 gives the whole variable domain EPEVTQTPSHQVTQMGQEVILRCVPISNHLYFYWYRQILGQKVEFLVSFYNNEISEKSEIFDDQFSVERPDGSNFTLKIRSTKLEDSAMYFCASRYEGDWNEQFFGPGTRLTVL.

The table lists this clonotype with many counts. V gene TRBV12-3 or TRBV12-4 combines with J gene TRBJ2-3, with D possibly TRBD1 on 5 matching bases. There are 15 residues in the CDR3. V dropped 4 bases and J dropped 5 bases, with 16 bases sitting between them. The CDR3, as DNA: TGTGCCAGCAGTTCGCTGGGGCCCCCGGGAGATACGCAGTATTTT. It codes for CASSSLGPPGDTQYF.

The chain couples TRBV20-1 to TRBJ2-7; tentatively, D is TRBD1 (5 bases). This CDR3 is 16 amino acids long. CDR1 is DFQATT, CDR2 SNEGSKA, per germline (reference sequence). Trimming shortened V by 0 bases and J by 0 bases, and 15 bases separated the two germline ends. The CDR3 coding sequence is TGCAGTGCTAGAGATCTTCCCCAGGGTAGCTCCTACGAGCAGTACGTC. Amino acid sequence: CSARDLPQGSSYEQYV.

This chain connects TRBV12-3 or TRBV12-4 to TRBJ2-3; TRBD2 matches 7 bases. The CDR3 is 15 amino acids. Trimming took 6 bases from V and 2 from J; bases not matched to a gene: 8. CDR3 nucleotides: TGTGCCAGCAGGCCACGGGGGACTACCACAGATACGCAGTATTTT. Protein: CASRPRGTTTDTQYF.

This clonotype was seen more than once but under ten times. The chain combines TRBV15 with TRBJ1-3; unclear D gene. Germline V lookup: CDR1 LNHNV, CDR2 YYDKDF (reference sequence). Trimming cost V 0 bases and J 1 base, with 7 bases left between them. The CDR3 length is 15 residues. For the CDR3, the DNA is TGTGCCACCAGCAGAGATCGAGTTTCTGGAAACACCATATATTTT. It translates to CATSRDRVSGNTIYF.